This entry concerns a single TCR beta chain. Antigen: not known. The entry originates in a study of T cells in tuberculosis. About the study: This South African cohort compared adolescents with or without latent tuberculosis against adults with active tuberculosis.

The CDR3 contains 16 residues. J gave up 7 bases and V 6 bases, and 19 bases lay outside the gene matches. Each donor contributed 85,000 to 100,000 T cells on average, unsorted. Study-level points and caveats: Smaller distances to GMM-specific TCRs suggested their expansion in active tuberculosis. Using the GMM-specific repertoire gave nearly 90% accuracy versus around 74% with motifs.

Using immunoSEQ multiplex PCR, the repertoire was profiled, and TCRdb retains in-frame clones only, with some absent. This repertoire shows some 25,000 clones, over 95% found once; its top ten account for over 8%. This clonotype was sampled from a donor between 10 and 29 years old with latent tuberculosis or without tuberculosis infection. V gene TRBV5-3 combines with J gene TRBJ2-7; 7 bases align to TRBD1. TRBV5-3 is filed as an ORF, its function uncertain. The sample consisted of PBMCs. The CDR3 DNA follows: TGTGCCAGAAACTCCAGCTGCAGGGGGTCCGAAGGGGAGCAGTACGTC. This sequence encodes CARNSSCRGSEGEQYV.